Given below is one T cell receptor (beta chain) in context. Its antigen is undetermined. A read error may explain this, as a much larger clone is one base away. These data originate in a study of breast tumors, draining lymph nodes, adjacent tissues. Study results and limitations: Luminal-like breast cancer showed significantly greater tumor-nontumor repertoire similarity than basal-like breast cancer did.

Axillary draining lymph nodes of breast cancer patients supplied the node samples. A single record per CDR3 protein comes from TCRdb applying MiXCR to the multiplex PCR reads. The top ten clones hold more than 0.85% of a sample with 200,000 to 300,000 distinct CDR3 sequences, around 31% of them seen once. V was clipped by 7 bases and J by 7 bases; unmatched bases: 11. The CDR3 extends over 16 amino acids. Sequences were obtained from axillary lymph node tissue. This TCR was recovered from a female donor with breast cancer. Some clones in this sample may be carry-over from other donors' samples. V is TRBV12-3 or TRBV12-4 and J is TRBJ2-1, with 12 bases lining up with TRBD2. CDR3 protein: CASTNTRTSGKNEQFF. CDR3 DNA sequence: TGTGCCAGCACCAACACCCGGACTAGCGGGAAGAATGAGCAGTTCTTC.